This is a list of T cell receptor beta chains from one sample in a study of T cell changes during pregnancy in multiple sclerosis. Sequencing was performed with immunoSEQ multiplex PCR; in TCRdb, only in-frame clones are kept and a portion is missing. The sample carries approximately 50,000 clones, 91% recorded once. The sequences come from CD8+ T cells from peripheral blood mononuclear cells, collected after pregnancy. The receptor source for this set is a female donor with multiple sclerosis, enrolled in a pregnancy study. CDR3s include the opening cysteine and the closing phenylalanine or tryptophan. Fields, in order: D gene, J gene, clone size, V gene, CDR3 protein, CDR3 DNA. A D gene is named only where the DNA matches it firmly. Clone size is stated in some rows and not others, as once, few, many or a class when expanded.

NA | TRBJ1-5 | NA | TRBV19 | CASSTRGEDNQPQHF | TGTGCCAGTAGTACCCGTGGGGAGGACAATCAGCCCCAGCATTTT
TRBD2 | TRBJ2-3 | NA | TRBV15 | CATSTTLAGGRTDTQYF | TGTGCCACCAGCACCACCCTAGCGGGGGGACGCACAGATACGCAGTATTTT
NA | TRBJ1-1 | NA | TRBV13 | CASSLVRTEAFF | TGTGCCAGCAGCTTAGTGAGGACTGAAGCTTTCTTT
NA | TRBJ1-1 | few | TRBV7-6 | CASSSKPWTRAGSTEAFF | TGTGCCAGCAGCTCTAAGCCGTGGACCAGGGCGGGAAGCACTGAAGCTTTCTTT
NA | TRBJ1-3 | NA | TRBV7-9 | CASSFLRGPGNTIYF | TGTGCCAGCAGCTTCCTCAGGGGTCCTGGAAACACCATATATTTT
NA | TRBJ1-1 | NA | TRBV6-7 | CASSYSIRGTEAFF | TGTGCCAGCAGTTACTCGATTCGGGGTACTGAAGCTTTCTTT
NA | TRBJ2-7 | NA | TRBV29-1 | CSVESDSTTDYEQYF | TGCAGCGTTGAATCAGACTCGACGACTGACTACGAGCAGTACTTC
NA | TRBJ2-7 | NA | TRBV5-1 | CASSLGGDLYEQYF | TGCGCCAGCAGCTTGGGGGGGGACCTCTACGAGCAGTACTTC
NA | TRBJ1-2 | NA | TRBV29-1 | CSVAGTDFDGYTF | TGCAGCGTCGCCGGGACTGATTTTGACGGCTACACCTTC
NA | TRBJ2-3 | NA | TRBV6-1 | CASSEPVRGRSTDTQYF | TGTGCCAGCAGTGAACCAGTCCGGGGAAGGAGCACAGATACGCAGTATTTT
TRBD2 | TRBJ2-5 | NA | TRBV9 | CASSASTRAGLRETQYF | TGTGCCAGCAGCGCCTCCACCCGAGCGGGACTGAGGGAGACCCAGTACTTC
NA | TRBJ1-1 | NA | TRBV10-3 | CAISDGNPEAFF | TGTGCCATCAGTGACGGGAACCCTGAAGCTTTCTTT
NA | TRBJ2-6 | NA | TRBV13 | CASSLGLVSTGANVLTF | TGTGCCAGCAGCTTAGGCCTAGTGAGTACTGGGGCCAACGTCCTGACTTTC
NA | TRBJ1-3 | NA | TRBV7-9 | CASSWQSGNTIYF | TGTGCCAGCAGCTGGCAATCTGGAAACACCATATATTTT
TRBD1 | TRBJ2-7 | NA | TRBV12-5 | CASGLADRGDYEQYF | TGTGCTAGTGGTTTGGCAGACAGGGGGGACTACGAGCAGTACTTC
NA | TRBJ1-5 | NA | TRBV5-5 | CASSFGAGPNQPQHF | TGTGCCAGCAGCTTCGGTGCGGGGCCCAATCAGCCCCAGCATTTT
TRBD1 | TRBJ1-5 | NA | TRBV7-8 | CASSERTGSNQPQHF | TGTGCCAGCAGCGAACGGACAGGAAGCAATCAGCCCCAGCATTTT
TRBD1 | TRBJ1-1 | NA | TRBV6-5 | CASSPGGGTEAFF | TGTGCCAGCAGCCCAGGGGGAGGCACTGAAGCTTTCTTT
TRBD2 | TRBJ2-2 | NA | TRBV6-1 | CASSGTSGGAAGELFF | TGTGCCAGCAGTGGCACTAGCGGGGGGGCCGCCGGGGAGCTGTTTTTT
NA | TRBJ1-2 | NA | TRBV9 | CASTDSYGYTF | TGTGCCAGCACCGATAGTTATGGCTACACCTTC
NA | TRBJ2-3 | many | TRBV6-1 | CASNPPSTDTQYF | TGTGCCAGCAATCCCCCTAGCACAGATACGCAGTATTTT
TRBD2 | TRBJ2-3 | NA | TRBV11-1 | CASSLQRGGSDTQYF | TGTGCCAGCAGCTTACAGCGGGGAGGGTCAGATACGCAGTATTTT
NA | TRBJ1-2 | NA | TRBV13 | CASSSQKGGIRGYTF | TGTGCCAGCAGTTCTCAAAAGGGGGGGATCCGTGGCTACACCTTC
TRBD1 | TRBJ1-4 | many | TRBV6-1 | CASRSISGTVEKLFF | TGTGCCAGCAGATCAATTTCCGGGACAGTCGAAAAACTGTTTTTT
NA | TRBJ2-1 | NA | TRBV27 | CASSWAGLNNEQFF | TGTGCCAGCAGTTGGGCAGGCCTCAACAATGAGCAGTTCTTC
TRBD1 | TRBJ2-7 | NA | TRBV10-1 | CASRSGQGKKQYF | TGCGCCAGCAGGTCGGGACAGGGGAAAAAGCAGTACTTC
TRBD2 | TRBJ2-1 | NA | TRBV6-4 | CASSESAGGPGEQFF | TGTGCCAGCAGTGAATCAGCGGGGGGGCCGGGTGAGCAGTTCTTC
TRBD2 | TRBJ2-1 | NA | TRBV5-6 | CASSFRGAYNEQFF | TGTGCCAGCAGCTTTCGGGGGGCCTACAATGAGCAGTTCTTC
TRBD1 | TRBJ1-1 | few | TRBV5-4 | CASSLGRGLGTEAFF | TGTGCCAGCAGCTTGGGAAGGGGGCTCGGCACTGAAGCTTTCTTT
NA | TRBJ1-1 | once | TRBV19 | CASRQGWGTEAFF | TGTGCCAGTAGACAGGGATGGGGCACTGAAGCTTTCTTT
TRBD1 | TRBJ2-7 | few | TRBV19 | CASSSGQRGYEQYF | TGTGCCAGTAGCTCGGGACAGAGGGGATACGAGCAGTACTTC
TRBD2 | TRBJ2-3 | NA | TRBV6-4 | CASSDSKGRGTDTQYF | TGTGCCAGCAGTGACTCGAAAGGGAGGGGCACAGATACGCAGTATTTT
TRBD1 | TRBJ2-1 | NA | TRBV4-1 | CASSGGWDRDSYNEQFF | TGCGCCAGCAGCGGGGGTTGGGACAGGGACTCCTACAATGAGCAGTTCTTC
TRBD1 | TRBJ1-4 | NA | TRBV25-1 | CASLDIGGWGEKLFF | TGTGCCAGCCTGGATATAGGGGGCTGGGGTGAAAAACTGTTTTTT